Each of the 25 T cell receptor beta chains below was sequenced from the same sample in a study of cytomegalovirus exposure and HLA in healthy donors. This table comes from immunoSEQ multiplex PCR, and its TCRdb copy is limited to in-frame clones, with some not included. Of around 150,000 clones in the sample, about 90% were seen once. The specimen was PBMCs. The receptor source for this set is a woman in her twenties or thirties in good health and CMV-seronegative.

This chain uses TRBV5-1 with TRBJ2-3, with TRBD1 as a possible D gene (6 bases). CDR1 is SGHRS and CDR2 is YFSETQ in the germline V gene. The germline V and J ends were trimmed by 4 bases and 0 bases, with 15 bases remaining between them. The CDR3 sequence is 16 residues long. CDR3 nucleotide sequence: TGCGCCAGCAGCCTTGGGGGCAGGGCAAGCACAGATACGCAGTATTTT. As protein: CASSLGGRASTDTQYF.

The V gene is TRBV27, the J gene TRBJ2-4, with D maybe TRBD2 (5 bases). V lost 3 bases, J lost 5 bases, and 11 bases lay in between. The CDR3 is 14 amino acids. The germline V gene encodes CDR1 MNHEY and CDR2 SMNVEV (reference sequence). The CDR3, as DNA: TGTGCCAGCAGTTTCGGACTGCCTGAAAACATTCAGTACTTC. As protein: CASSFGLPENIQYF.

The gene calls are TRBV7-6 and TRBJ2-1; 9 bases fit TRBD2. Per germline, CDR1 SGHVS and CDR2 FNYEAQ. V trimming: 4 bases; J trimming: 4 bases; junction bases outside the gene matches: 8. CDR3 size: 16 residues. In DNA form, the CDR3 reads TGTGCCAGCAGCTCAGGAGCGGGGGGACAATACAATGAGCAGTTCTTC. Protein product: CASSSGAGGQYNEQFF.

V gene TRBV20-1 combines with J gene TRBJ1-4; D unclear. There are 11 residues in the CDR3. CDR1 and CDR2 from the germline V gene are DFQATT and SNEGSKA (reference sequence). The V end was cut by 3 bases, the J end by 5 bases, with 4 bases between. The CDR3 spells CSARGNEKLFF. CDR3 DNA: TGCAGTGCTAGGGGAAATGAAAAACTGTTTTTT.

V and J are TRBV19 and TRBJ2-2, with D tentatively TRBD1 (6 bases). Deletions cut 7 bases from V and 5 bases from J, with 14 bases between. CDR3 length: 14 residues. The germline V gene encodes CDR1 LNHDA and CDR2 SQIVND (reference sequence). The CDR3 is CASIRQGWTGELFF. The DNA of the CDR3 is TGTGCCAGTATCCGTCAGGGGTGGACCGGGGAGCTGTTTTTT.

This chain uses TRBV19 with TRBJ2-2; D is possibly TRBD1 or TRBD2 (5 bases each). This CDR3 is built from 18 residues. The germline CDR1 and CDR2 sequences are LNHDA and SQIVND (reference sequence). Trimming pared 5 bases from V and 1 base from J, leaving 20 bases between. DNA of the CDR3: TGTGCCAGTAGTTTTCCACTCCCGGGACGGGTGAACACCGGGGAGCTGTTTTTT. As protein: CASSFPLPGRVNTGELFF.

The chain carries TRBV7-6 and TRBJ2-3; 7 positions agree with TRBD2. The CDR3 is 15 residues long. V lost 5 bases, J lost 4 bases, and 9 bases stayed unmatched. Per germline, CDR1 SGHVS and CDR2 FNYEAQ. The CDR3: CASSKGGSGSDTQYF. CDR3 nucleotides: TGTGCCAGCAGCAAGGGCGGGAGTGGCTCAGATACGCAGTATTTT.

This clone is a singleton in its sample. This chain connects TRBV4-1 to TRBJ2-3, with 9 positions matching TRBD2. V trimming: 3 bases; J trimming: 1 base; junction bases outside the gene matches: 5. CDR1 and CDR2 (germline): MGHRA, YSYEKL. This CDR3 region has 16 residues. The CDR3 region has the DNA TGCGCCAGCAGCCATCTAATAGCGGGAGGCACAGATACGCAGTATTTT. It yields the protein CASSHLIAGGTDTQYF.

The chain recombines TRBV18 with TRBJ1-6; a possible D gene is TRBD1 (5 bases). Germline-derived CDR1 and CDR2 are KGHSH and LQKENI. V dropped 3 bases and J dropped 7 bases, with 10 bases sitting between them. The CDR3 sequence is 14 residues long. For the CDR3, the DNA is TGTGCCAGCTCACCTCGGGACTCGAATTCACCCCTCCACTTT. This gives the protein CASSPRDSNSPLHF.

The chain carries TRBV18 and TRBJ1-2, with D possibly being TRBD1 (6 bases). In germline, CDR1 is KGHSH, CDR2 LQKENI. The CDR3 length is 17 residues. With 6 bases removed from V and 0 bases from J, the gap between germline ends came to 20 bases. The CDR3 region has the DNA TGTGCCAGCTCGCCTCTCCCGGGACACGAAGCTAACTATGGCTACACCTTC. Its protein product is CASSPLPGHEANYGYTF.

For the CDR3, the DNA is TGTGCCAGCACCAAAGGGACAGGGGGGCGGAATGAGCAGTTCTTC. Protein sequence: CASTKGTGGRNEQFF. This chain uses TRBV25-1 with TRBJ2-1; 11 bases agree with TRBD1. This CDR3 is built from 15 residues. Per the germline V gene, CDR1 is MGHDK and CDR2 is SYGVNS. Trimming removed 7 bases from V and 7 bases from J; junction bases left unmatched: 9.

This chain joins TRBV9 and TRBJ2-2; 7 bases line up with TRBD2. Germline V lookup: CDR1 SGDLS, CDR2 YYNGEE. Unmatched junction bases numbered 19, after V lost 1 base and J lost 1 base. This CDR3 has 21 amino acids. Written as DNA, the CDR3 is TGTGCCAGCAGCGTAAAGGGCGGGAGACAAACTTGGACCGTGAACACCGGGGAGCTGTTTTTT. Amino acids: CASSVKGGRQTWTVNTGELFF.

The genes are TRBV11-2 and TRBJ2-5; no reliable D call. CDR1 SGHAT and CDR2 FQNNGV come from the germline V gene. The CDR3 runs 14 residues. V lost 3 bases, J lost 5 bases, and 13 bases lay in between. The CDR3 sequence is CASSLRRTRETQYF. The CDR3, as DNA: TGTGCCAGCAGCTTGAGACGGACGCGGGAGACCCAGTACTTC.

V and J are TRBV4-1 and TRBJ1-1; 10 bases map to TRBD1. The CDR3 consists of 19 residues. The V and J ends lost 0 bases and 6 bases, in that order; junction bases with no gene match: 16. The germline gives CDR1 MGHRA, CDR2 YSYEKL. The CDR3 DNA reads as TGCGCCAGCAGCCAAGATTTGCGCGACAGGGGGCCTCTTGGGCCTGAAGCTTTCTTT. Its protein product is CASSQDLRDRGPLGPEAFF.

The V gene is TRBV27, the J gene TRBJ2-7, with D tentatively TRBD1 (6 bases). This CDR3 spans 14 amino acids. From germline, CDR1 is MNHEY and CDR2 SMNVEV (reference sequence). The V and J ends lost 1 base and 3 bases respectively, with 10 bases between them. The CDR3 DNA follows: TGTGCCAGCAGTTTATTCCAGGGGATCTACGAGCAGTACTTC. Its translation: CASSLFQGIYEQYF.

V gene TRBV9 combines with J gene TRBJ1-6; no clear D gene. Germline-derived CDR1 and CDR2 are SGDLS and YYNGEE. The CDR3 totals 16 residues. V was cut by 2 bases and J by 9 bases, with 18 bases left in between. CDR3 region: CASSVAGSPKGSPLHF. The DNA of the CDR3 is TGTGCCAGCAGCGTTGCGGGGTCGCCTAAGGGTTCACCCCTCCACTTT.

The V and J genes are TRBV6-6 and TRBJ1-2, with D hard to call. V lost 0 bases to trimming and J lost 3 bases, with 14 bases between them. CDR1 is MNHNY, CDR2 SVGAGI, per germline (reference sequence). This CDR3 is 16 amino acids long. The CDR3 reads CASSYSKRFFDYGYTF. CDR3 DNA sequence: TGTGCCAGCAGTTACTCGAAAAGGTTCTTTGACTATGGCTACACCTTC.

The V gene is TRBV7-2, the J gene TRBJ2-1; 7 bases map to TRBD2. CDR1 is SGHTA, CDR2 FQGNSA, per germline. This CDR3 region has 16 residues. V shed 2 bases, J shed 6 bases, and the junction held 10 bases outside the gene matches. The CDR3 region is CASSLSFSGTGNEQFF. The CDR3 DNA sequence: TGTGCCAGCAGCTTATCCTTCAGCGGGACGGGCAATGAGCAGTTCTTC. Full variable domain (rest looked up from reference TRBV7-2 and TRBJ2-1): GAGVSQSPSNKVTEKGKDVELRCDPISGHTALYWYRQSLGQGLEFLIYFQGNSAPDKSGLPSDRFSAERTGGSVSTLTIQRTQQEDSAVYLCASSLSFSGTGNEQFFGPGTRLTVL.

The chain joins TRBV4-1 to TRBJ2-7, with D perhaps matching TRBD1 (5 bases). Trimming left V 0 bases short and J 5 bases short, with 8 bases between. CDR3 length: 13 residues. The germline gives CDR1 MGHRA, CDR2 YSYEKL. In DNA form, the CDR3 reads TGCGCCAGCAGCCAAGATCAAGGGGACGAGCAGTACTTC. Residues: CASSQDQGDEQYF.

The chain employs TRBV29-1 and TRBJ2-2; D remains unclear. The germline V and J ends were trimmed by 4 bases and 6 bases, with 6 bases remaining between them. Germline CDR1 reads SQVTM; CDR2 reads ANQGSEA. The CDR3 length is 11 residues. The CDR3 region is CSVVGSGELFF. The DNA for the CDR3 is TGCAGCGTTGTTGGTTCCGGGGAGCTGTTTTTT.

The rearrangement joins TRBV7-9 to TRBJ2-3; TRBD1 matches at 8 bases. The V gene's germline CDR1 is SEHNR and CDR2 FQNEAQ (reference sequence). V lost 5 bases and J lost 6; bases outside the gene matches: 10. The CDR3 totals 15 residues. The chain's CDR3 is CASSPAGQGRDTQYF. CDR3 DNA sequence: TGTGCCAGCAGCCCCGCCGGACAGGGAAGGGATACGCAGTATTTT.

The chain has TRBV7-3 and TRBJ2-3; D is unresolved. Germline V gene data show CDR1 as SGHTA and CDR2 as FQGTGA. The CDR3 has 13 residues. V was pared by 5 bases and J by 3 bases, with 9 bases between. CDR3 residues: CASSPDRTDTQYF. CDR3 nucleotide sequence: TGTGCCAGCAGCCCGGACCGAACAGATACGCAGTATTTT.

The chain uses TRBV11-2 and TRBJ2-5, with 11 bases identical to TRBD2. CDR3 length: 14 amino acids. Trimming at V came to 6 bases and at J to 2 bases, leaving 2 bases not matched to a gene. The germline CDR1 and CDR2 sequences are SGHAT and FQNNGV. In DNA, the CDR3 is TGTGCCAGCAGGGGGACTAGCGGACAAGAGACCCAGTACTTC. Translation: CASRGTSGQETQYF. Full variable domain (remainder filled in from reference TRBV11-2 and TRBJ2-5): EAGVAQSPRYKIIEKRQSVAFWCNPISGHATLYWYQQILGQGPKLLIQFQNNGVVDDSQLPKDRFSAERLKGVDSTLKIQPAKLEDSAVYLCASRGTSGQETQYFGPGTRLLVL.

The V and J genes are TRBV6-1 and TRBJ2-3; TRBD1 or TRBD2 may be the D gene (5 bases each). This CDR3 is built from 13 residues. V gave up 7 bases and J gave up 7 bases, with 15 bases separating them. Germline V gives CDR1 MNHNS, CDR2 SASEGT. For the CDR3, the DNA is TGTGCCAGCATCGGGGCAGGTTGGAATACGCAGTATTTT. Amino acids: CASIGAGWNTQYF.

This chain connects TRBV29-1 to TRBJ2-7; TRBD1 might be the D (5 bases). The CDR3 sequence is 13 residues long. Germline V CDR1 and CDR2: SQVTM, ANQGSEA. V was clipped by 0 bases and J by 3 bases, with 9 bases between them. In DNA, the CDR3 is TGCAGCGTTGAAGATAAAGGGGACTACGAGCAGTACTTC. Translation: CSVEDKGDYEQYF.